The 7 T cell receptor beta chains below were found in one sample sequenced in a study of Graves' ophthalmopathy and Graves' hyperthyroidism (dated by TCRdb to the late 2010s). Sequencing took place on an Illumina HiSeq 2000. TCR beta CDR3 regions were amplified from RNA transcripts for repertoire sequencing. HTBI primers and the Qiagen OneStep RT-PCR kit were used in a first-round RT-PCR, which was followed by a second-round multiplex PCR, size selection and purification. The public reads were reprocessed in TCRdb via fastp at Q25 and MiXCR, keeping in-frame beta chains. Under each unique CDR3 protein, matching rows form one entry showing the most common genes and DNA. The sample profile shows around 1,200,000 distinct CDR3 sequences; about two fifths of them were found once. Around 10% of the sample lies in the top ten. The sample was peripheral blood or thyroid tissue (not recorded which). These receptors were obtained from an adult man with Graves' hyperthyroidism.

This clonotype was detected only once. The chain employs TRBV19 and TRBJ2-7, with 15 positions matching TRBD2. Looked up from germline, CDR1 is LNHDA and CDR2 is SQIVND (reference sequence). J gave up 7 bases and V 3 bases, and 13 bases lay outside the gene matches. This CDR3 is built from 18 residues. The CDR3 region has the DNA TGTGCCAGTAGTATTGAGGCAGGGACTAGCGGGAGGATCGATGAGCAGTACTTC. The encoded protein is CASSIEAGTSGRIDEQYF.

This chain joins TRBV27 and TRBJ2-7, with TRBD2 matching 10 bases. The germline CDR1 and CDR2 sequences are MNHEY and SMNVEV (reference sequence). The J segment lost 4 bases and the V segment lost 2 bases, leaving 8 bases of the junction unmatched. The CDR3 spans 16 residues. The DNA of the CDR3 is TGTGCCAGCAGTTTAACCTCTCTAGCGGGAGTTTACGAGCAGTACTTC. Amino acids: CASSLTSLAGVYEQYF.

This clonotype was counted at least ten times. This chain connects TRBV19 to TRBJ2-2; D gene unclear. The CDR3 contains 13 residues. CDR1 is LNHDA and CDR2 is SQIVND in the germline V gene (reference sequence). V gave up 2 bases and J gave up 5 bases, with 6 bases separating them. CDR3 region: CASSITWTGELFF. The CDR3 nucleotides are TGTGCCAGTAGTATAACGTGGACCGGGGAGCTGTTTTTT. The full variable domain, rest sourced from reference TRBV19 and TRBJ2-2, is DGGITQSPKYLFRKEGQNVTLSCEQNLNHDAMYWYRQDPGQGLRLIYYSQIVNDFQKGDIAEGYSVSREKKESFPLTVTSAQKNPTAFYLCASSITWTGELFFGEGSRLTVL.

This clonotype was counted many times. The V and J genes are TRBV12-3 or TRBV12-4 and TRBJ1-5; no definite D call. Trimming removed 2 bases from V and 5 bases from J, with 10 bases in between. The CDR3 spans 14 residues. The CDR3 sequence: CASSLPGSDQPQHF. In DNA form, the CDR3 reads TGTGCCAGCAGTTTACCGGGGTCGGATCAGCCCCAGCATTTT.

On this clonotype: Since no conserved phenylalanine or tryptophan closes the CDR3, a read error is the likely cause. The chain employs TRBV10-3 and TRBJ1-2, with 9 bases that match TRBD1. CDR1 ENHRY and CDR2 SYGVKD come from the germline V gene. The CDR3 is 15 residues long. V was clipped by 3 bases and J by 4 bases; unmatched bases: 6. CDR3 bases: TGTGCCATCAGTGACCCTGGGACAGGGAGCTATGGCTACACCCTC. The encoded protein is CAISDPGTGSYGYTL.

This chain uses TRBV10-3 with TRBJ2-5; 12 bases fit TRBD2. V was clipped by 3 bases and J by 4 bases; unmatched bases: 6. Germline loops: CDR1 ENHRY, CDR2 SYGVKD. The CDR3 is 16 residues long. The CDR3 DNA reads as TGTGCCATCAGTGAAAGAACTAGCGGGAGGATAGAGACCCAGTACTTC. Protein: CAISERTSGRIETQYF.

This clonotype was counted a single time. A much more abundant neighbour one base away suggests this may be a read error. The V and J genes are TRBV19 and TRBJ2-5; the D gene is possibly TRBD2 (6 bases). The V gene's germline CDR1 is LNHDA and CDR2 SQIVND (reference sequence). This CDR3 spans 16 amino acids. The CDR3 coding sequence is TGTGCCAGTAGTATATCGAGGGGACTCGGCCAAGAGGCCCAGTACTTC. Translating it yields CASSISRGLGQEAQYF.